Each of the 17 T cell receptor beta chains below was sequenced from the same sample in a study of cytomegalovirus exposure and HLA in healthy donors. PCR used 60 Vbeta primers and 13 Jbeta primers. The method was immunoSEQ multiplex PCR; TCRdb's version includes in-frame clones alone and lacks a portion of them. The sample records just over 200,000 clones, approximately 78% being singletons. The sequencing sample was made of PBMCs. These receptors were collected from a woman in her thirties or forties in good health and CMV-seronegative.

This clone was seen a single time. This chain connects TRBV5-4 to TRBJ2-7, with 10 bases identical to TRBD1. The CDR3 sequence is 15 residues long. After removal of 4 bases from V and 0 bases from J, the junction contained 4 bases not matched to a gene. Germline V gene lookup returns CDR1 SGHNT and CDR2 YYREEE (reference sequence). CDR3 amino acids: CASSLDRGSSYEQYF. Here the CDR3 DNA reads TGTGCCAGCAGCCTGGACAGGGGGAGCTCCTACGAGCAGTACTTC.

The V call is TRBV7-9, the J call TRBJ1-1; the D is unclear. The CDR3 runs to 13 residues. Germline CDR1 reads SEHNR; CDR2 reads FQNEAQ (reference sequence). V dropped 0 bases and J dropped 1 base, with 3 bases sitting between them. The CDR3 loop reads CASSLAGNTEAFF. The DNA for the CDR3 is TGTGCCAGCAGCTTAGCCGGGAACACTGAAGCTTTCTTT.

The V call is TRBV29-1, the J call TRBJ1-2; D is uncertain. V lost 3 bases, J lost 4 bases, and 18 bases lay in between. Per the germline V gene, CDR1 is SQVTM and CDR2 is ANQGSEA. The CDR3 is 15 amino acids. CDR3 nucleotides: TGCAGCGTTGAGCGGGGTATTGGGCCCCTCTATGGCTACACCTTC. This encodes CSVERGIGPLYGYTF. The full variable domain, completed using reference TRBV29-1 and TRBJ1-2, is SAVISQKPSRDICQRGTSLTIQCQVDSQVTMMFWYRQQPGQSLTLIATANQGSEATYESGFVIDKFPISRPNLTFSTLTVSNMSPEDSSIYLCSVERGIGPLYGYTFGSGTRLTVV.

The chain recombines TRBV5-1 with TRBJ2-2, with 7 bases fitting TRBD1. CDR3 length: 16 residues. Germline CDR1 is SGHRS and CDR2 is YFSETQ. Unmatched junction bases numbered 9, after V lost 0 bases and J lost 7 bases. The CDR3, as DNA: TGCGCCAGCAGCTTGGGAATTCTCCAGGGGGTCGGGGAGCTGTTTTTT. Protein: CASSLGILQGVGELFF.

The chain carries TRBV7-3 and TRBJ2-1, with D possibly being TRBD1 (6 bases). Looked up from germline, CDR1 is SGHTA and CDR2 is FQGTGA. This CDR3 spans 12 amino acids. V lost 5 bases to trimming and J lost 8 bases, with 10 bases between them. The CDR3 nucleotides read TGTGCCAGCAGCAGTTCAGGGGATGAGCAGTTCTTC. The encoded protein is CASSSSGDEQFF.

This chain uses TRBV2 with TRBJ2-2, with D perhaps TRBD2 (6 bases). The CDR3 is 16 residues long. Trimming took 4 bases from V and 3 from J, leaving 15 bases between them. Germline assignment: CDR1 SNHLY and CDR2 FYNNEI. CDR3 amino acids: CASSGTAGPDTGELFF. CDR3 bases: TGTGCCAGCAGTGGAACAGCGGGCCCTGACACCGGGGAGCTGTTTTTT.

The CDR3 spells CSVAGGGDSNTEAFF. The CDR3 DNA is TGCAGCGTTGCCGGAGGCGGGGACTCGAACACTGAAGCTTTCTTT. The chain links TRBV29-1 to TRBJ1-1; maybe TRBD1 (5 bases). The V end was cut by 4 bases, the J end by 1 base, with 16 bases between. Germline V gene data show CDR1 as SQVTM and CDR2 as ANQGSEA. CDR3 size: 15 residues.

This clone appeared once. CDR3 sequence (DNA): TGTGCCAGCAGTGGACTGCCCTACGAGCAGTACTTC. Encoded protein: CASSGLPYEQYF. The V and J genes are TRBV2 and TRBJ2-7; no reliable D call. Trimming pared 4 bases from V and 2 bases from J, leaving 6 bases between. This CDR3 comprises 12 residues. CDR1 is SNHLY and CDR2 is FYNNEI in the germline V gene.

Only one count was recorded for this clone. This rearrangement joins TRBV5-8 to TRBJ2-5, with 10 bases aligning to TRBD2. This CDR3 has 17 amino acids. V was pared by 3 bases and J by 1 base, with 9 bases of the junction left unmatched. Germline V CDR1 and CDR2: SGHTS, YDEGEE. The CDR3 loop reads CASSSPLAGALQETQYF. The CDR3 DNA sequence: TGTGCCAGCAGCTCCCCCCTAGCGGGAGCTCTCCAAGAGACCCAGTACTTC. Based on the CDR3 plus reference TRBV5-8 and TRBJ2-5, the full variable domain is EAGVTQSPTHLIKTRGQQATLRCSPISGHTSVYWYQQALGLGLQFLLWYDEGEERNRGNFPPRFSGRQFPNYSSELNVNALELEDSALYLCASSSPLAGALQETQYFGPGTRLLVL.

The J gene is TRBJ2-1, the V gene TRBV10-3; D not certain. Germline V gene data show CDR1 as ENHRY and CDR2 as SYGVKD. This CDR3 contains 11 residues. V was pared by 8 bases and J by 6 bases, with 8 bases between. CDR3 loop: CAIAVSNEQFF. CDR3 coding DNA: TGTGCCATCGCGGTAAGCAATGAGCAGTTCTTC.

The V and J genes are TRBV28 and TRBJ1-2; 8 bases map to TRBD1. CDR3 size: 16 residues. V trimming: 3 bases; J trimming: 5 bases; junction bases outside the gene matches: 11. Germline V gives CDR1 MDHEN, CDR2 SYDVKM. In DNA form, the CDR3 reads TGTGCCAGCAGTTTGGCCGGCAGGACAGGGTTTTATGGCTACACCTTC. The encoded protein is CASSLAGRTGFYGYTF.

The rearrangement links TRBV6-6 to TRBJ2-7; 14 bases map to TRBD2. The CDR3 totals 16 residues. Per the germline V gene, CDR1 is MNHNY and CDR2 is SVGAGI (reference sequence). The V and J ends lost 5 bases and 5 bases, in that order; junction bases with no gene match: 8. CDR3 nucleotides: TGTGCCAGCAGTAGGACGACTAGCGGGAGGGCCCACGAGCAGTACTTC. The encoded protein is CASSRTTSGRAHEQYF.

The chain links TRBV7-6 to TRBJ2-1; 11 bases are a match to TRBD1. This CDR3 contains 18 residues. Germline CDR1 and CDR2: SGHVS and FNYEAQ. V was pared by 5 bases and J by 3 bases, with 12 bases of the junction left unmatched. CDR3 DNA sequence: TGTGCCAGCAGCCAGCGGGACAGGGGGTCTGGCCTCTACAATGAGCAGTTCTTC. This sequence encodes CASSQRDRGSGLYNEQFF.

This clone was counted once. The chain employs TRBV2 and TRBJ2-5; 12 nucleotides agree with TRBD2. Germline CDR1 reads SNHLY; CDR2 reads FYNNEI. V was pared by 9 bases and J by 5 bases, with 10 bases of the junction left unmatched. There are 15 residues in the CDR3. As DNA, the CDR3 is TGTGCCAGTCAACCGGGACTAGCGGGTGGGGAGACCCAGTACTTC. Translating gives CASQPGLAGGETQYF. Full variable domain (remainder filled in from reference TRBV2 and TRBJ2-5): EPEVTQTPSHQVTQMGQEVILRCVPISNHLYFYWYRQILGQKVEFLVSFYNNEISEKSEIFDDQFSVERPDGSNFTLKIRSTKLEDSAMYFCASQPGLAGGETQYFGPGTRLLVL.

V usage is TRBV27 and J usage is TRBJ2-7; 12 bases are shared with TRBD1. Germline V gene sequence: CDR1 MNHEY, CDR2 SMNVEV (reference sequence). Trimming removed 7 bases from V and 9 bases from J; junction bases left unmatched: 7. This CDR3 spans 13 amino acids. For the CDR3, the DNA is TGTGCCAGCACCCCGGGACAGGGGGCTGGGCAGTACTTC. This translates into CASTPGQGAGQYF.

This clone was recorded a few times. The chain recombines TRBV19 with TRBJ2-4, with D hard to call. Germline assignment: CDR1 LNHDA and CDR2 SQIVND (reference sequence). The CDR3 consists of 16 residues. Trimming pared 3 bases from V and 0 bases from J, leaving 12 bases between. The CDR3 here is CASSMRGDLAKNIQYF. CDR3 nucleotides: TGTGCCAGTAGTATGAGAGGAGACTTAGCCAAAAACATTCAGTACTTC.

DNA of the CDR3: TGTGCCAGTAGTATTTACTACAATGAGCAGTTCTTC. Amino acid sequence: CASSIYYNEQFF. V usage is TRBV19 and J usage is TRBJ2-1; unclear D gene. V was trimmed by 3 bases and J by 3 bases, leaving 3 bases between them. Germline lookup yields CDR1 LNHDA and CDR2 SQIVND (reference sequence). This CDR3 region has 12 residues.